The 29 T cell receptor beta chains in this list originate from one sample, sequenced in a study of cytomegalovirus exposure and HLA in healthy donors (dated 2017 in TCRdb). Library preparation employed the immunoSEQ multiplex PCR assay. A mixture of 60 forward primers for TCR Vbeta segments and 13 reverse primers for TCR Jbeta segments was used in the multiplex PCR. This is the immuneACCESS table as TCRdb keeps it, with only in-frame sequences that have V and J called. A part of the clones is gone; compared with another copy, unresolved V genes explain less than half, and the rest is unexplained. The sample table contains under 100,000 clones; only one count was recorded for about three quarters of them. Roughly 8.4% of the sample is held by the ten biggest clonotypes. Sequenced sample: PBMCs. Receptor source: a human donor in good health.

This chain connects TRBV19 to TRBJ2-6; 11 bases agree with TRBD1. J was trimmed by 4 bases and V by 5 bases; bases with no gene match: 7. CDR3 length: 17 amino acids. The germline V gene has CDR1 LNHDA and CDR2 SQIVND (reference sequence). The CDR3 sequence: CASSYRDRGSGANVLTF. CDR3 in DNA: TGTGCCAGTAGTTACCGGGACAGGGGGTCAGGGGCCAACGTCCTGACTTTC. The whole variable domain, remainder taken from reference TRBV19 and TRBJ2-6, is DGGITQSPKYLFRKEGQNVTLSCEQNLNHDAMYWYRQDPGQGLRLIYYSQIVNDFQKGDIAEGYSVSREKKESFPLTVTSAQKNPTAFYLCASSYRDRGSGANVLTFGAGSRLTVL.

The rearrangement joins TRBV6-1 to TRBJ1-2, with a possible D match to TRBD1 (5 bases). There are 14 residues in the CDR3. V was cut by 6 bases and J by 4 bases, with 15 bases left in between. The V gene's germline CDR1 is MNHNS and CDR2 SASEGT. The CDR3 region has the DNA TGTGCCAGCAGGTACAGGAGTGTTGGCTATGGCTACACCTTC. This codes for CASRYRSVGYGYTF.

This clone was detected only a few times. The chain couples TRBV10-3 to TRBJ2-7, with 8 bases lining up with TRBD1. Germline CDR1 reads ENHRY; CDR2 reads SYGVKD. V lost 0 bases to trimming and J lost 0 bases; unmatched junction nucleotides: 4. The CDR3 sequence is 16 residues long. As DNA, the CDR3 is TGTGCCATCAGTGAGTCGGGACAGGAATCCTCCTACGAGCAGTACTTC. This sequence encodes CAISESGQESSYEQYF.

The gene calls are TRBV15 and TRBJ2-7; D remains unclear. This CDR3 has 14 residues. Between the trimmed V and J ends, which lost 0 bases and 0 bases, there was a span of 6 bases. Looked up from germline, CDR1 is LNHNV and CDR2 is YYDKDF (reference sequence). The DNA for the CDR3 is TGTGCCACCAGCAGAGATATCAGCTCCTACGAGCAGTACTTC. Its protein product is CATSRDISSYEQYF.

The chain uses TRBV10-1 and TRBJ1-1, with 8 bases fitting TRBD1. With 5 bases clipped from V and 0 bases from J, the junction kept 8 bases outside the gene matches. Germline values: CDR1 WNHNN, CDR2 SYGVQD (reference sequence). The CDR3 sequence is 16 residues long. This CDR3 is CASSHLPGQVNTEAFF. The CDR3 nucleotides read TGCGCCAGCAGTCACCTACCGGGACAGGTGAACACTGAAGCTTTCTTT.

The rearrangement joins TRBV5-1 to TRBJ1-3; maybe TRBD1 (5 bases). V shed 0 bases and J shed 9 bases, with 10 bases lying between them. The CDR3 extends over 13 amino acids. Looked up from germline, CDR1 is SGHRS and CDR2 is YFSETQ. DNA of the CDR3: TGCGCCAGCAGCTTGGAAGTGGGGGGCACCATATATTTT. This translates into CASSLEVGGTIYF.

V gene TRBV6-6 combines with J gene TRBJ1-4; D uncertain. Germline values: CDR1 MNHNY, CDR2 SVGAGI (reference sequence). This CDR3 is 15 amino acids long. With 4 bases removed from V and 7 bases from J, the gap between germline ends came to 16 bases. This CDR3 is CASSSRPTRGEKLFF. The CDR3, as DNA: TGTGCCAGCAGTTCCCGACCAACCCGGGGTGAAAAACTGTTTTTT.

A single count supports this clone. The rearrangement links TRBV5-1 to TRBJ1-3, with 8 bases fitting TRBD1. The CDR3 is made up of 13 amino acids. Germline trimming cut 4 bases from V and 7 bases from J; bases unmatched to any gene: 4. Germline V gene lookup returns CDR1 SGHRS and CDR2 YFSETQ. In nucleotides, the CDR3 is TGCGCCAGCAGCATCAACAGGGGGAACACCATATATTTT. Amino acid sequence: CASSINRGNTIYF.

V usage is TRBV19 and J usage is TRBJ1-2, with TRBD1 identical over 9 bases. The CDR3 sequence is 11 residues long. With 5 bases clipped from V and 13 bases from J, the junction kept 5 bases outside the gene matches. Germline V CDR1 and CDR2: LNHDA, SQIVND (reference sequence). CDR3 in amino acids: CASSGTGYSTF. The CDR3 nucleotides read TGTGCCAGTAGTGGGACAGGGTACAGCACCTTC. Drawing the rest from reference TRBV19 and TRBJ1-2, the complete variable domain is DGGITQSPKYLFRKEGQNVTLSCEQNLNHDAMYWYRQDPGQGLRLIYYSQIVNDFQKGDIAEGYSVSREKKESFPLTVTSAQKNPTAFYLCASSGTGYSTFGSGTRLTVV.

This clone was detected a few times. This chain links TRBV4-1 with TRBJ1-6; 9 bases fit TRBD1. V was pared by 1 base and J by 10 bases, with 11 bases of the junction left unmatched. The CDR3 consists of 17 residues. Per the germline V gene, CDR1 is MGHRA and CDR2 is YSYEKL. The CDR3 here is CASSQVGTGWFDSPLHF. The CDR3 DNA follows: TGCGCCAGCAGCCAAGTGGGGACAGGGTGGTTTGACTCACCCCTCCACTTT.

The rearrangement links TRBV14 to TRBJ1-2; 7 bases match TRBD1. Germline CDR1 is SGHDN and CDR2 is FVKESK. The CDR3 contains 15 residues. With V trimmed by 5 bases and J by 3 bases, 9 bases remained unmatched. CDR3 sequence reads: CASSKFYRGYYGYTF. The CDR3 bases are TGTGCCAGCAGCAAATTTTACAGGGGCTACTATGGCTACACCTTC.

The V call is TRBV6-1, the J call TRBJ2-1, with a weak D call TRBD1 (6 bases). CDR1 is MNHNS, CDR2 SASEGT, per germline. Deletions cut 8 bases from V and 3 bases from J, with 17 bases between. CDR3 length: 15 residues. CDR3 residues: CASGKAGASYNEQFF. CDR3 sequence (DNA): TGTGCCAGCGGTAAGGCAGGGGCGAGCTACAATGAGCAGTTCTTC.

The chain is built from TRBV5-1 and TRBJ2-5; 9 nucleotides match TRBD1. CDR1 is SGHRS, CDR2 YFSETQ, per germline. V gave up 2 bases and J gave up 3 bases; unmatched junction bases: 8. The CDR3 length is 16 residues. The CDR3 nucleotides are TGCGCCAGCAGCTTAAGAACAGGGGGCGCGGAAGAGACCCAGTACTTC. Translation: CASSLRTGGAEETQYF.

The gene calls are TRBV5-1 and TRBJ2-5; 8 bases match TRBD2. The CDR3 sequence is 16 residues long. Per the germline V gene, CDR1 is SGHRS and CDR2 is YFSETQ. V lost 4 bases, J lost 0 bases, and 8 bases stayed unmatched. CDR3 DNA sequence: TGCGCCAGCAGCGGACTAGCTAACACGTACCAAGAGACCCAGTACTTC. The encoded protein is CASSGLANTYQETQYF.

This chain uses TRBV10-2 with TRBJ2-5; D gene unclear. Trimming took off 3 bases at V and 5 bases at J, with 13 bases between the two ends. The CDR3 sequence is 14 residues long. Germline CDR1 WSHSY, CDR2 SAAADI. CDR3 region: CASSDNLVRETQYF. DNA for the CDR3: TGCGCCAGCAGTGACAATTTGGTGCGGGAGACCCAGTACTTC.

This chain links TRBV30 with TRBJ2-7, with 11 positions matching TRBD2. The germline gives CDR1 GTSNPN, CDR2 SVGIG (reference sequence). V shed 2 bases and J 2 bases; nucleotides not matched to a gene: 14. This CDR3 is built from 18 residues. The CDR3 region is CAWSPYPQGLAETYEQYF. Written as DNA, the CDR3 is TGTGCCTGGAGTCCGTACCCCCAGGGACTAGCGGAGACCTACGAGCAGTACTTC.

V gene TRBV30 combines with J gene TRBJ1-3; D remains unclear. The CDR3 is 13 amino acids. The V gene lost 4 bases and the J gene lost 3 bases, with 10 bases spanning the gap. Germline CDR1 and CDR2: GTSNPN and SVGIG (reference sequence). The CDR3 DNA is TGTGCCTGGAACTCATTAATTGGAAACACCATATATTTT. Translated, it gives CAWNSLIGNTIYF.

At least ten counts were recorded for this clone. The chain employs TRBV18 and TRBJ1-1, with TRBD1 matching over 8 bases. Germline-derived CDR1 and CDR2 are KGHSH and LQKENI. The CDR3 has 15 amino acids. The ends lost 3 bases at V and 2 bases at J; junction bases unmatched: 5. CDR3 coding DNA: TGTGCCAGCTCACCCTCCGGGACAGGTAACACTGAAGCTTTCTTT. As protein: CASSPSGTGNTEAFF. The full variable domain, in which reference TRBV18 and TRBJ1-1 provide the parts outside the CDR3, is NAGVMQNPRHLVRRRGQEARLRCSPMKGHSHVYWYRQLPEEGLKFMVYLQKENIIDESGMPKERFSAEFPKEGPSILRIQQVVRGDSAAYFCASSPSGTGNTEAFFGQGTRLTVV.

The chain couples TRBV6-5 to TRBJ2-7, with D tentatively TRBD2 (5 bases). Trimming removed 5 bases from V and 3 bases from J, with 14 bases in between. Germline lookup yields CDR1 MNHEY and CDR2 SVGAGI. The CDR3 loop spans 14 amino acids. CDR3 DNA: TGTGCCAGCAGTCCCCCGGGATCTCACTACGAGCAGTACTTC. Protein: CASSPPGSHYEQYF.

This chain connects TRBV19 to TRBJ1-2, with TRBD1 identical over 8 bases. V shed 2 bases and J 8 bases; nucleotides not matched to a gene: 13. The germline V gene has CDR1 LNHDA and CDR2 SQIVND (reference sequence). There are 16 residues in the CDR3. The CDR3 is CASSINSIGTGRGYTF. The DNA for the CDR3 is TGTGCCAGTAGTATAAATTCGATCGGGACAGGCAGGGGCTACACCTTC.

The chain has TRBV21-1 and TRBJ2-7; the table gives TRBD1 as D, unverified against the DNA. TRBV21-1 is tagged as a pseudogene. The CDR3 is 16 residues long. The CDR3 sequence: CASSKVPGGRTHEQYF. The CDR3, as DNA: TGTGCCAGCAGCAAAGTCCCAGGGGGCCGGACCCATGAGCAGTACTTC.

The chain is built from TRBV5-1 and TRBJ2-7; D possibly corresponds to TRBD2 (6 bases). Germline loops: CDR1 SGHRS, CDR2 YFSETQ. Between the trimmed V and J ends, which lost 0 bases and 4 bases, there was a span of 17 bases. The CDR3 covers 16 residues. This chain's CDR3 is CASSLEGGDHAYEQYF. CDR3 sequence (DNA): TGCGCCAGCAGCTTGGAGGGCGGGGATCACGCGTACGAGCAGTACTTC.

The rearrangement joins TRBV19 to TRBJ1-5, with a tentative D call TRBD1 (5 bases). The CDR3 sequence is 16 residues long. Germline loops: CDR1 LNHDA, CDR2 SQIVND (reference sequence). Trimming pared 5 bases from V and 2 bases from J, leaving 16 bases between. CDR3 coding DNA: TGTGCCAGTAGTTATTTTGGAACGGGGGGCAATCAGCCCCAGCATTTT. Encoded protein: CASSYFGTGGNQPQHF.

In this sample, this clone turned up a few times. Other DNA variants within this sample encode the same CDR3. The chain employs TRBV7-2 and TRBJ1-1; D not certain. CDR1 and CDR2 (germline): SGHTA, FQGNSA. Trimming cost V 2 bases and J 1 base, with 5 bases left between them. The CDR3 extends over 13 amino acids. In DNA form, the CDR3 reads TGTGCCAGCAGCTTAAGAGGGAACACTGAAGCTTTCTTT. This gives the protein CASSLRGNTEAFF. Using reference TRBV7-2 and TRBJ1-1 for the parts outside the CDR3, the full variable domain is GAGVSQSPSNKVTEKGKDVELRCDPISGHTALYWYRQSLGQGLEFLIYFQGNSAPDKSGLPSDRFSAERTGGSVSTLTIQRTQQEDSAVYLCASSLRGNTEAFFGQGTRLTVV.

This clone was detected only a few times. The gene calls are TRBV27 and TRBJ1-5, with unresolved D. The CDR3 runs 15 residues. The V gene's germline CDR1 is MNHEY and CDR2 SMNVEV (reference sequence). V lost 0 bases and J lost 7, with 13 bases in between. CDR3 nucleotide sequence: TGTGCCAGCAGTTTATCGTGGCTCTCCTCACAGCCCCAGCATTTT. Translated: CASSLSWLSSQPQHF.

V usage is TRBV5-1 and J usage is TRBJ1-1, with unresolved D. V gave up 0 bases and J gave up 3 bases, with 9 bases separating them. The germline CDR1 and CDR2 sequences are SGHRS and YFSETQ. The CDR3 is made up of 14 amino acids. The CDR3 is CASSLGFAHTEAFF. As DNA, the CDR3 is TGCGCCAGCAGCTTGGGATTTGCGCACACTGAAGCTTTCTTT.

The sample holds a few counts of this clone. J is TRBJ1-1 and V is TRBV4-2; D is ambiguous. CDR1 and CDR2 from the germline V gene are LGHNA and YNFKEQ. This CDR3 region has 15 residues. With 5 bases removed from V and 4 bases from J, the gap between germline ends came to 17 bases. CDR3 DNA sequence: TGTGCCAGCAGCGAAGGTCAGGACTTGGGCACTGAAGCTTTCTTT. Amino acids: CASSEGQDLGTEAFF.

The chain employs TRBV6-1 and TRBJ1-6, with D perhaps matching TRBD1 (6 bases). Trimming stripped 10 bases from V and 2 bases from J, with 12 bases between. Germline V gene lookup returns CDR1 MNHNS and CDR2 SASEGT. The CDR3 has 14 amino acids. The CDR3 coding sequence is TGTGCCATCCAGGGGTATCCCTATAATTCACCCCTCCACTTT. Translation gives CAIQGYPYNSPLHF.

The V gene is TRBV18, the J gene TRBJ1-1; no firm D call. Trimming stripped 3 bases from V and 2 bases from J, with 7 bases between. Germline assignment: CDR1 KGHSH and CDR2 LQKENI. This CDR3 region has 13 residues. The CDR3 here is CASSPWLNTEAFF. CDR3 nucleotides: TGTGCCAGCTCACCTTGGCTCAACACTGAAGCTTTCTTT.